The rows below give T cell receptor beta chains drawn from one sample of a study of control samples from healthy donors and cancer patients. Some clones are missing from TCRdb's copy, which holds only in-frame ones; the method was immunoSEQ multiplex PCR. The sample shows 230,000 or so clones, just under 95% of them seen only once. The sample consisted of blood. The receptors shown here come from a man between 45 and 60 years old in good health. Both conserved end residues are part of each CDR3. A D gene is named only where the DNA matches it firmly.

TGTGCCAGCAGCCAGGGATCCTCAGGGGGCCCGCAGCCCCAGCATTTT	CASSQGSSGGPQPQHF	TRBD1	TRBV9	TRBJ1-5
TGTGCCAGCAGTTTAGCTGGTAACTATGGCTACACCTTC	CASSLAGNYGYTF	NA	TRBV12-3/TRBV12-4	TRBJ1-2
TGTGCCAGCAGCGCCACCGGGACAGGCTACGAGCAGTACTTC	CASSATGTGYEQYF	TRBD1	TRBV7-2	TRBJ2-7
TGTGCCAGCAGCCTGGGGGAAAACACTGAAGCTTTCTTT	CASSLGENTEAFF	NA	TRBV3-1/TRBV3-2	TRBJ1-1
TGTGCCAGTAGTATAGCCCGGCAAAATCAGCCCCAGCATTTT	CASSIARQNQPQHF	NA	TRBV19	TRBJ1-5
TGTGCCAGTAGTATAGCATCCCGAGTGGTTTATGGCTACACCTTC	CASSIASRVVYGYTF	NA	TRBV19	TRBJ1-2
TGTGCCAGTGCAGGGAGCGGTGGGGCCAACGTCCTGACTTTC	CASAGSGGANVLTF	NA	TRBV2	TRBJ2-6
TGTGCCAGCAGCCCCCTCTCGGGCTATAATTCACCCCTCCACTTT	CASSPLSGYNSPLHF	NA	TRBV14	TRBJ1-6
TGTGCCAGCAGCGTAGCACCTGGCGGGACTGAAGCTTTCTTT	CASSVAPGGTEAFF	NA	TRBV9	TRBJ1-1
TGCGCCAGCAGCCAAGATCTGGGCAGGGAGGGGACCGGGGAGCTGTTTTTT	CASSQDLGREGTGELFF	TRBD2	TRBV4-3	TRBJ2-2
TGCAGCGTTGACTGGGGGGCGACAGATACGCAGTATTTT	CSVDWGATDTQYF	NA	TRBV29-1	TRBJ2-3
TGTGCCAGCAGCTACCGGGACAGGGGGCCGACTGGAAACACCATATATTTT	CASSYRDRGPTGNTIYF	NA	TRBV21-1	TRBJ1-3
TGTGCCAGCTCACCATCGACCTTAAATGGGGAGACCCAGTACTTC	CASSPSTLNGETQYF	NA	TRBV18	TRBJ2-5
TGTGCCAGTCTCGGGCCTGCCACAGATACGCAGTATTTT	CASLGPATDTQYF	NA	TRBV19	TRBJ2-3
TGTGCCAGCAGCTTAGAGGCAGGGGGAGCTTTCTTT	CASSLEAGGAFF	TRBD1	TRBV7-9	TRBJ1-1
TGTGCCAGCAGACTACAGGGGAGGGCTGAAAAACTGTTTTTT	CASRLQGRAEKLFF	TRBD1	TRBV2	TRBJ1-4
TGTGCCAGCAGCGACAGGGAAACCGGGGAGCTGTTTTTT	CASSDRETGELFF	TRBD1	TRBV7-6	TRBJ2-2
TGTGCCAGTAGTACCGGGGCAGGGATCCCCGAGCAGTACTTC	CASSTGAGIPEQYF	NA	TRBV19	TRBJ2-7
TGTGCCAGCAGCTTGATGCACACTGAAGCTTTCTTT	CASSLMHTEAFF	NA	TRBV5-5	TRBJ1-1
TGTGCCAGCCGGGGAAGCAATCAGCCCCAGCATTTT	CASRGSNQPQHF	NA	TRBV2	TRBJ1-5
TGCGCCAGCAGCTGGCCTGAGGGAGATACGCAGTATTTT	CASSWPEGDTQYF	NA	TRBV5-1	TRBJ2-3
TGTGCCAGCAGCGACGGGACAGTACTCAACACTGAAGCTTTCTTT	CASSDGTVLNTEAFF	TRBD1	TRBV11-1	TRBJ1-1
TGCAGTGCTAGTTCTGGGGGTACGGGCGAGCAGTACTTC	CSASSGGTGEQYF	NA	TRBV20-1	TRBJ2-7
TGTGCCAGCAGCTCAACAGGGGGACCGAACACTGAAGCTTTCTTT	CASSSTGGPNTEAFF	TRBD1	TRBV7-2	TRBJ1-1
TGTGCCATCAGTGGGACAGGGAAGGCCAGGGAGAACACTGAAGCTTTCTTT	CAISGTGKARENTEAFF	TRBD1	TRBV10-3	TRBJ1-1
TGTGCCTGGAGTGTTAAGGGGGAGACCCAGTACTTC	CAWSVKGETQYF	NA	TRBV30	TRBJ2-5
TGCGCCAGCAGTGGTTCTTTAGCCGCAAACTATGGCTACACCTTC	CASSGSLAANYGYTF	NA	TRBV5-1	TRBJ1-2
TGCGCCAGCAGCCCGGGACACGGGAACACTGAAGCTTTCTTT	CASSPGHGNTEAFF	NA	TRBV5-1	TRBJ1-1
TGTGCCAGCAGCCACGACACACCAGGGTCTACCATATATTTT	CASSHDTPGSTIYF	NA	TRBV4-2	TRBJ1-3
TGTGCCAGTAGTATAGAGGGACTTCACTCCGGTGGTGAAAAACTGTTTTTT	CASSIEGLHSGGEKLFF	NA	TRBV19	TRBJ1-4
TGTGCCAGCAGTCCCGGGACAGGGGGAGAGGAAAAACTGTTTTTT	CASSPGTGGEEKLFF	TRBD1	TRBV6-5	TRBJ1-4
TGTGCCAGCGGGGGGGGTTATAGCAATCAGCCCCAGCATTTT	CASGGGYSNQPQHF	NA	TRBV9	TRBJ1-5
TGTGCCAGCAGCAATAGGTTGGGGGGCGCGTTTGAAAAACTGTTTTTT	CASSNRLGGAFEKLFF	NA	TRBV11-2	TRBJ1-4
TGTGCCAGCAGTGAAGCGGGAAACACCATATATTTT	CASSEAGNTIYF	NA	TRBV6-1	TRBJ1-3
TGCGCCAGCAGCTTGGCGGGTGAGTCCTACAATGAGCAGTTCTTC	CASSLAGESYNEQFF	NA	TRBV5-1	TRBJ2-1
TGTGCCAGCAGCCTTCGGGACCGCTCGTTCTCTGGAAACACCATATATTTT	CASSLRDRSFSGNTIYF	NA	TRBV3-1/TRBV3-2	TRBJ1-3
TGTGCCAGCAGCCCCGGACTAGCGGGGTTTGAGGGTGAGCAGTTCTTC	CASSPGLAGFEGEQFF	TRBD2	TRBV3-1/TRBV3-2	TRBJ2-1
TGTGCCAGCAGCCAAGATTGGCTAGCGGGGAATACCGGGGAGCTGTTTTTT	CASSQDWLAGNTGELFF	TRBD2	TRBV4-2	TRBJ2-2
TGTGCCTTCGGGACATACTACGAGCAGTACTTC	CAFGTYYEQYF	NA	TRBV30	TRBJ2-7
TGTGCCAGCAGGAACCGGGGGCTGAACGAGCAGTACTTC	CASRNRGLNEQYF	NA	TRBV6-5	TRBJ2-7
TGTGCCAGCAGCTCCAGGACAGGACGAACTTCCTACGAGCAGTACTTC	CASSSRTGRTSYEQYF	TRBD1	TRBV13	TRBJ2-7
TGTGCTAGCAGCTTAGCGCGAGACAGGAGCCACACAGATACGCAGTATTTT	CASSLARDRSHTDTQYF	NA	TRBV7-7	TRBJ2-3
TGTGCCAGCAGCATCCTAGCGGGGGGACGGGAGCAGTACTTC	CASSILAGGREQYF	TRBD2	TRBV5-6	TRBJ2-7
TGTGCCAGCAGCCAGGAAGGGGGAACAGGGAATTCACCCCTCCACTTT	CASSQEGGTGNSPLHF	NA	TRBV4-2	TRBJ1-6
TGTGCCAGCTCACCGGTCGGCAGGGCTAACTATGGCTACACCTTC	CASSPVGRANYGYTF	NA	TRBV18	TRBJ1-2
TGTGCCTGGACTTCACAGGGGGGGCCTAATCAGCCCCAGCATTTT	CAWTSQGGPNQPQHF	TRBD1	TRBV30	TRBJ1-5
TGTGCCAGCAGCCAAACATACACTGAAGCTTTCTTT	CASSQTYTEAFF	NA	TRBV3-1/TRBV3-2	TRBJ1-1
TGCGCCAGCAGCTTGGAGGGGAGATATGGCGGCTACACCTTC	CASSLEGRYGGYTF	NA	TRBV5-1	TRBJ1-2
TGTGCCAGCAGCTTGTTCGTCTCAGGGGGTGAGAATGAGCAGTTCTTC	CASSLFVSGGENEQFF	TRBD1	TRBV5-5	TRBJ2-1